The next 21 T cell receptor beta chains were all read from a single sample in a study of blood T cell repertoires in COVID-19. Repertoires were generated with immunoSEQ multiplex PCR, while TCRdb's copy carries only in-frame clones and drops some. This table has about 260,000 clones, almost 85% appearing once. Sample: peripheral blood. All receptors come from a woman older than 75 with acute or convalescent COVID-19.

This chain links TRBV5-1 with TRBJ1-3; D gene ambiguous. V dropped 7 bases and J dropped 3 bases, with 11 bases sitting between them. Germline CDR1 and CDR2: SGHRS and YFSETQ. This CDR3 comprises 13 residues. The CDR3 protein is CASSTAGGNTIYF. CDR3 bases: TGCGCCAGCTCAACAGCCGGTGGAAACACCATATATTTT.

This clone has a single count. This rearrangement joins TRBV18 to TRBJ2-5; D may be TRBD1 (8 bases). V lost 6 bases and J 5 bases, leaving 13 bases between the germline ends. CDR1 is KGHSH, CDR2 LQKENI, per germline. This CDR3 comprises 13 residues. The CDR3 loop reads CASSGQGGETQYF. The DNA of the CDR3 is TGTGCCAGCTCTGGACAGGGAGGGGAGACCCAGTACTTC. The full variable domain, in which reference TRBV18 and TRBJ2-5 provide the parts outside the CDR3, is NAGVMQNPRHLVRRRGQEARLRCSPMKGHSHVYWYRQLPEEGLKFMVYLQKENIIDESGMPKERFSAEFPKEGPSILRIQQVVRGDSAAYFCASSGQGGETQYFGPGTRLLVL.

This clone was counted between two and nine times. The rearrangement links TRBV15 to TRBJ1-1; no definite D call. The V end lost 0 bases, the J end lost 1 base, and 9 bases lay between the germline ends. The CDR3 is 15 amino acids. Germline CDR1 LNHNV, CDR2 YYDKDF (reference sequence). The CDR3 bases are TGTGCCACCAGCAGAGATGTCAGCGCGAACACTGAAGCTTTCTTT. It is translated as CATSRDVSANTEAFF.

The chain employs TRBV19 and TRBJ1-6, with no clear D. The CDR3 covers 15 residues. V was cut by 3 bases and J by 10 bases, with 16 bases left in between. Germline-derived CDR1 and CDR2 are LNHDA and SQIVND (reference sequence). This CDR3 reads CASSMGNGRGSPLHF. The CDR3, as DNA: TGTGCCAGTAGTATGGGCAACGGGCGCGGGTCACCCCTCCACTTT.

This clone appeared once. The chain recombines TRBV5-1 with TRBJ1-6; 10 nucleotides match TRBD1. The V and J ends lost 4 bases and 8 bases, in that order; junction bases with no gene match: 9. CDR3 length equals 16 residues. Germline-derived CDR1 and CDR2 are SGHRS and YFSETQ. The CDR3 reads CASSRGSGTGDSPLHF. Here the CDR3 DNA reads TGCGCCAGCAGCAGAGGTTCTGGGACAGGGGATTCACCCCTCCACTTT.

This clone occurred once. The chain employs TRBV15 and TRBJ1-2; 8 nucleotides line up with TRBD1. Germline V gene sequence: CDR1 LNHNV, CDR2 YYDKDF (reference sequence). CDR3 length: 15 amino acids. The V segment lost 3 bases and the J segment 4 bases; nucleotides outside the gene matches: 7. CDR3: CATSSGQGWVYGYTF. The DNA of the CDR3 is TGTGCCACCAGCAGCGGACAGGGATGGGTCTATGGCTACACCTTC.

The chain joins TRBV5-1 to TRBJ2-6; 8 nucleotides match TRBD1. This CDR3 has 18 amino acids. V lost 5 bases, J lost 2 bases, and 12 bases stayed unmatched. The germline CDR1 and CDR2 sequences are SGHRS and YFSETQ. CDR3 residues: CASSYTQGDGAGANVLTF. DNA for the CDR3: TGCGCCAGCAGTTATACACAGGGGGACGGGGCTGGGGCCAACGTCCTGACTTTC. The full variable domain, completed using reference TRBV5-1 and TRBJ2-6, is KAGVTQTPRYLIKTRGQQVTLSCSPISGHRSVSWYQQTPGQGLQFLFEYFSETQRNKGNFPGRFSGRQFSNSRSEMNVSTLELGDSALYLCASSYTQGDGAGANVLTFGAGSRLTVL.

The chain is built from TRBV7-9 and TRBJ2-7, with 7 bases identical to TRBD1. V lost 4 bases to trimming and J lost 6 bases; unmatched junction nucleotides: 3. In germline, CDR1 is SEHNR, CDR2 FQNEAQ (reference sequence). The CDR3 has 12 residues. The CDR3 spells CASSSTGVEQYF. The DNA of the CDR3 is TGTGCCAGCAGCTCTACAGGGGTCGAGCAGTACTTC.

V gene TRBV3-1 (or the pseudogene TRBV3-2) combines with J gene TRBJ2-7, with TRBD1 identical over 9 bases. V trimming: 4 bases; J trimming: 3 bases; junction bases outside the gene matches: 1. Looked up from germline, CDR1 is LGHDT and CDR2 is YNNKEL (reference sequence). The CDR3 consists of 13 residues. CDR3 sequence (DNA): TGTGCCAGCAGCCGACAGGGGGTCTACGAGCAGTACTTC. Residues: CASSRQGVYEQYF.

This clone has only a few counts. Without the conserved terminal phenylalanine or tryptophan, this CDR3 likely stems from a read error. No DNA is shown, since the ends of the CDR3 on it are uncertain; the CDR3 is the one TCRdb lists. CDR3: CASSVLAGDPVY. This chain joins TRBV9 and TRBJ2-3; the table's D gene call, TRBD2, was not cross checked with the DNA. Ends included, the CDR3 has 12 residues. Germline V lookup: CDR1 SGDLS, CDR2 YYNGEE.

This chain uses TRBV4-1 with TRBJ1-1; D unresolved. CDR1 is MGHRA, CDR2 YSYEKL, per germline. The germline V and J ends were trimmed by 3 bases and 5 bases, with 16 bases remaining between them. CDR3 length: 15 amino acids. In nucleotides, the CDR3 is TGCGCCAGCAGCCATCCCGACATGCGGGAGACTGAAGCTTTCTTT. It is translated as CASSHPDMRETEAFF.

This clone was observed once. The J gene is TRBJ1-2, the V gene TRBV4-1; tentative D call: TRBD1 (6 bases). The germline CDR1 and CDR2 sequences are MGHRA and YSYEKL. The CDR3 loop spans 15 amino acids. V was cut by 6 bases and J by 2 bases, with 16 bases left in between. The CDR3 coding sequence is TGCGCCAGCAGTTACCCCCCGACAGGAAACTATGGCTACACCTTC. It encodes CASSYPPTGNYGYTF.

This chain joins TRBV29-1 and TRBJ2-5, with a possible D match to TRBD1 (6 bases). This CDR3 region has 14 residues. Germline CDR1 SQVTM, CDR2 ANQGSEA. V lost 6 bases and J 3 bases, leaving 17 bases between the germline ends. The CDR3, as DNA: TGCAGCGTCGCCTCGAAAAGGACAGAAGAGACCCAGTACTTC. Amino acids: CSVASKRTEETQYF.

The gene calls are TRBV9 and TRBJ2-1; the match to TRBD1 covers 11 bases. V lost 2 bases to trimming and J lost 9 bases; unmatched junction nucleotides: 10. The germline CDR1 and CDR2 sequences are SGDLS and YYNGEE. CDR3 size: 16 residues. CDR3 coding DNA: TGTGCCAGCAGCGTGGCCGGGACAGGGGGGGTCGGTGAGCAGTTCTTC. Translated, it gives CASSVAGTGGVGEQFF.

The J gene is TRBJ1-2, the V gene TRBV18, with TRBD1 identical over 10 bases. V lost 2 bases to trimming and J lost 8 bases; unmatched junction nucleotides: 11. Germline values: CDR1 KGHSH, CDR2 LQKENI. This CDR3 contains 16 residues. CDR3: CASSPAGTGALWGYTF. Written as DNA, the CDR3 is TGTGCCAGCTCACCAGCCGGGACAGGGGCCCTCTGGGGCTACACCTTC.

The chain joins TRBV28 to TRBJ1-1; D is unclear. The CDR3 covers 12 residues. Trimming shortened V by 8 bases and J by 5 bases, and 12 bases separated the two germline ends. CDR1 MDHEN and CDR2 SYDVKM come from the germline V gene. Here the CDR3 DNA reads TGTGCCAGCCACGCCGTCGGGACTGAAGCTTTCTTT. It translates to CASHAVGTEAFF.

This chain joins TRBV19 and TRBJ1-3, with 9 bases fitting TRBD1. The junction had 6 bases not matched to a gene; V was cut back by 3 bases and J by 3 bases. The CDR3 loop spans 16 amino acids. Germline-derived CDR1 and CDR2 are LNHDA and SQIVND (reference sequence). CDR3 in DNA: TGTGCCAGTAGTATCCACGGGACAGGGCGTGGAAACACCATATATTTT. Residues: CASSIHGTGRGNTIYF.

This chain uses TRBV9 with TRBJ2-2, with 8 nucleotides matching TRBD2. The V gene end was trimmed by 0 bases and the J gene end by 1 base; junction bases not matched to a gene: 8. The germline V gene has CDR1 SGDLS and CDR2 YYNGEE. The CDR3 spans 18 residues. The DNA of the CDR3 is TGTGCCAGCAGCGTAGCAATTCAGCGGGGGCTGAACACCGGGGAGCTGTTTTTT. Translating gives CASSVAIQRGLNTGELFF.

The chain recombines TRBV4-2 with TRBJ1-5; D is unresolved. V was cut by 0 bases and J by 8 bases, with 8 bases left in between. The germline V gene has CDR1 LGHNA and CDR2 YNFKEQ. There are 13 residues in the CDR3. CDR3 protein: CASSQEGMKPQHF. In DNA form, the CDR3 reads TGTGCCAGCAGCCAAGAGGGCATGAAGCCCCAGCATTTT.

The chain has TRBV7-2 and TRBJ2-2; D is possibly TRBD1 (7 bases). Germline V CDR1 and CDR2: SGHTA, FQGNSA. V shed 5 bases and J shed 3 bases, with 13 bases lying between them. The CDR3 sequence is 15 residues long. The CDR3 nucleotides are TGTGCCAGCAGCCCAGGGGGGACGGACACCGGGGAGCTGTTTTTT. This codes for CASSPGGTDTGELFF. The whole variable domain, filled in from reference TRBV7-2 and TRBJ2-2, reads GAGVSQSPSNKVTEKGKDVELRCDPISGHTALYWYRQSLGQGLEFLIYFQGNSAPDKSGLPSDRFSAERTGGSVSTLTIQRTQQEDSAVYLCASSPGGTDTGELFFGEGSRLTVL.

V and J are TRBV19 and TRBJ1-5; 8 nucleotides match TRBD1. This CDR3 contains 16 residues. Germline V CDR1 and CDR2: LNHDA, SQIVND (reference sequence). V trimming: 8 bases; J trimming: 0 bases; junction bases outside the gene matches: 9. The CDR3 here is CASLDRARDSNQPQHF. As DNA, the CDR3 is TGTGCCAGTTTGGACAGGGCCAGGGATAGCAATCAGCCCCAGCATTTT.